Sequencing of this T cell receptor (beta chain) was carried out in a study of blood T cell repertoires in COVID-19. Measured with immunoSEQ multiplex PCR; TCRdb has only the in-frame clones, and not every one. The sample lists 95,000 to 150,000 clones; less than 90% were seen once. This CDR3 contains 14 residues. V gave up 6 bases and J gave up 7 bases, with 19 bases separating them. The V gene's germline CDR1 is MNHEY and CDR2 SVGAGI. V is TRBV6-5 and J is TRBJ2-7; possibly TRBD2 for D (6 bases). The source of this sequence is a woman in her twenties or thirties who had recovered from COVID-19. Sequences were obtained from PBMCs or T cells enriched from blood (not recorded which). CDR3 amino acids: CASSRGESSGEQYF. CDR3 in DNA: TGTGCCAGCAGCCGCGGGGAATCCTCGGGGGAGCAGTACTTC.